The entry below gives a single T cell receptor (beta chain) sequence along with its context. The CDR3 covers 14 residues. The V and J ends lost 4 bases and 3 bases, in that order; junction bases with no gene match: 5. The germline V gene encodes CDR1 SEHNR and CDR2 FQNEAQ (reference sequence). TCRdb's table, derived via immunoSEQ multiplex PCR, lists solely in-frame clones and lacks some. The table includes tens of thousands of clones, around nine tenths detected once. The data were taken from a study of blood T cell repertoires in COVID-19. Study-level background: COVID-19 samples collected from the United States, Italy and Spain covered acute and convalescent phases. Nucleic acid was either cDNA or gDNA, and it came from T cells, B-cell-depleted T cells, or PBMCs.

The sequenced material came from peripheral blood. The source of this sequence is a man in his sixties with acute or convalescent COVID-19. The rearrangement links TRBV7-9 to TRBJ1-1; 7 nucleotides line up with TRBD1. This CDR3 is CASSSLTGDTEAFF. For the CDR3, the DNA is TGTGCCAGCAGCTCACTTACAGGGGACACTGAAGCTTTCTTT.